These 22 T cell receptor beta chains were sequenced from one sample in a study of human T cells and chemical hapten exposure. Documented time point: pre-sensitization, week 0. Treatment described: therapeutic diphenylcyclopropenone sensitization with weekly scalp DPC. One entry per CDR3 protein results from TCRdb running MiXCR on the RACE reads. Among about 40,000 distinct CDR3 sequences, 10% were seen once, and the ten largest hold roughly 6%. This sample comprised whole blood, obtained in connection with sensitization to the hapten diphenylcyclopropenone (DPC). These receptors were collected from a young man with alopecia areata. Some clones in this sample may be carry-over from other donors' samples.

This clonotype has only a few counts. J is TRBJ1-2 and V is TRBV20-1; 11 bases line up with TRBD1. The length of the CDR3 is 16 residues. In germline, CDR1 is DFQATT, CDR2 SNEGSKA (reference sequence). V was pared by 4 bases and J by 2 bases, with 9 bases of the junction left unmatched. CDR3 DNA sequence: TGCAGTGCTATAGGACAGGGGGCCGGTATGAACTATGGCTACACCTTC. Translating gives CSAIGQGAGMNYGYTF.

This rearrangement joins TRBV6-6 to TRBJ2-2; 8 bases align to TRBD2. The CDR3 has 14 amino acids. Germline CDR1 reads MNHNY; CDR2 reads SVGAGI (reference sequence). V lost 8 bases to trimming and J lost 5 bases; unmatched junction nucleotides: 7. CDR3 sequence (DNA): TGTGCCAGCTGGATCAGCGGGAGTACCGGGGAGCTGTTTTTT. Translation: CASWISGSTGELFF.

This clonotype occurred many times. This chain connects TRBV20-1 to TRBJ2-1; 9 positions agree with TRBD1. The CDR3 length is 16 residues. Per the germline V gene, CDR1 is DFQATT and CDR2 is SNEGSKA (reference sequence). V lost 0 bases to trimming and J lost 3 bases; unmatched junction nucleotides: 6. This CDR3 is CSARERTGAVYNEQFF. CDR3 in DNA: TGCAGTGCTAGAGAGCGGACAGGGGCGGTCTACAATGAGCAGTTCTTC.

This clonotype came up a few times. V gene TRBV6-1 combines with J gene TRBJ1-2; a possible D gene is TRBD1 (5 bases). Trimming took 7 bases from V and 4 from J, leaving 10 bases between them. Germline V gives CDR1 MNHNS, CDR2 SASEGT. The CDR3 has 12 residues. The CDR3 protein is CASNPGSYGYTF. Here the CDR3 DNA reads TGTGCCAGCAACCCAGGGAGCTATGGCTACACCTTC.

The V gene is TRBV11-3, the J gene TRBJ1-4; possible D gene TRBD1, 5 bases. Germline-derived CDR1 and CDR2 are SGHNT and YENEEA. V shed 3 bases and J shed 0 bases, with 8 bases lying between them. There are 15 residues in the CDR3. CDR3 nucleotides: TGTGCCAGCAGCTTTATGACAGCAACTAATGAAAAACTGTTTTTT. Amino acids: CASSFMTATNEKLFF.

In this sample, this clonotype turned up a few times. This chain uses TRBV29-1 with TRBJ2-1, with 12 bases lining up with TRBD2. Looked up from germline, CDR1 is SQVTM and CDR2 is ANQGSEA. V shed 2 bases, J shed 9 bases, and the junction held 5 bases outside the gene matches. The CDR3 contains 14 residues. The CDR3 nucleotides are TGCAGCGTTGAAATGTCTAGCGGGAGGGGTGAGCAGTTCTTC. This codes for CSVEMSSGRGEQFF.

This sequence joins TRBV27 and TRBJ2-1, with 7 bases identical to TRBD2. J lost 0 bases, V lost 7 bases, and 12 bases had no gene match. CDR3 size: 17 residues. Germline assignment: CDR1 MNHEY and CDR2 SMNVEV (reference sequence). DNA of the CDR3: TGTGCCAGCACCAACAAGGCGGGGGTGAGCTCCTACAATGAGCAGTTCTTC. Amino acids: CASTNKAGVSSYNEQFF.

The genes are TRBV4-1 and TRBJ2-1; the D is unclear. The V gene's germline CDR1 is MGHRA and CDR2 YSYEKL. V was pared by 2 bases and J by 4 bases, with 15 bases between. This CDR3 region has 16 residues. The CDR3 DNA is TGCGCCAGCAGCCAAATCGACCTCTTCGTTTACAATGAGCAGTTCTTC. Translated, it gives CASSQIDLFVYNEQFF.

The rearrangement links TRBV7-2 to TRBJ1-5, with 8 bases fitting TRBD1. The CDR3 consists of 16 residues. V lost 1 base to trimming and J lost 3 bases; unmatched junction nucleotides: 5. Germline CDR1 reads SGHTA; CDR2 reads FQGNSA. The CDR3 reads CASSLGPQGANQPQHF. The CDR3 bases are TGTGCCAGCAGCTTAGGGCCCCAGGGGGCCAATCAGCCCCAGCATTTT.

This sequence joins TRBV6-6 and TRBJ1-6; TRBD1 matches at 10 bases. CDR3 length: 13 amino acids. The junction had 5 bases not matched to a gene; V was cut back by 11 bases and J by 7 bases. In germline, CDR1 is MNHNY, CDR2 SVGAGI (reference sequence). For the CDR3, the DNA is TGTGCCGGGGGACAGGGGCGGAATTCACCCCTCCACTTT. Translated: CAGGQGRNSPLHF.

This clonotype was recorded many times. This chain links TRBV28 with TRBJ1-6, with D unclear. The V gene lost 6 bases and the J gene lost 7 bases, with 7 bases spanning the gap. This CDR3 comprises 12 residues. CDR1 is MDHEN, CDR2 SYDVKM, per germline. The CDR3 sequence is CASRQLNSPLHF. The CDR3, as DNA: TGTGCCAGCAGACAGCTGAATTCACCCCTCCACTTT.

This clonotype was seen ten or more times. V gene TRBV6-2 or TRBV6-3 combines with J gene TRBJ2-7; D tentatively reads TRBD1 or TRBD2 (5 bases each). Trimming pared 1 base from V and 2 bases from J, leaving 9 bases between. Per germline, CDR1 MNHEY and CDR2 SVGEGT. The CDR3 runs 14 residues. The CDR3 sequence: CASSYLGTPYEQYV. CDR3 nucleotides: TGTGCCAGCAGTTACTTGGGGACCCCCTACGAGCAGTACGTC.

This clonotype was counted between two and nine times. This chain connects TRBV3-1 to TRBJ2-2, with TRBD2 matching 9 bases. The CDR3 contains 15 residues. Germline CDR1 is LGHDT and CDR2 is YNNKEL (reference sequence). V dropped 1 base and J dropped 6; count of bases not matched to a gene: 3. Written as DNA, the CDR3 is TGTGCCAGCAGCCAAGGCCTAGCGGGGCCCGGGGAGCTGTTTTTT. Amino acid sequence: CASSQGLAGPGELFF.

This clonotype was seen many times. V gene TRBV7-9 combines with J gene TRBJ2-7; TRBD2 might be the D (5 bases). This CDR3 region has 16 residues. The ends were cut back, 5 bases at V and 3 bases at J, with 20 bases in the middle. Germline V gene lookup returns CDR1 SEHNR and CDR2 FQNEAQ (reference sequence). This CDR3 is CASSPWRIVSNYEQYF. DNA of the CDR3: TGTGCCAGCAGCCCCTGGAGGATCGTGTCGAACTACGAGCAGTACTTC.

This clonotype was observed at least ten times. The CDR3 is CSVERAVGSEAFF. CDR3 in DNA: TGCAGCGTTGAAAGGGCAGTGGGGAGTGAAGCTTTCTTT. The rearrangement uses TRBV29-1 and TRBJ1-1; D is uncertain. Germline V gene sequence: CDR1 SQVTM, CDR2 ANQGSEA. This CDR3 contains 13 residues. V dropped 2 bases and J dropped 7 bases, with 14 bases sitting between them.

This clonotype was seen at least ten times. CDR3: CASSGSGANVLTF. Written as DNA, the CDR3 is TGTGCCAGCAGCGGGTCTGGGGCCAACGTCCTGACTTTC. The chain employs TRBV9 and TRBJ2-6; D is undetermined. The V end was cut by 3 bases, the J end by 1 base, with 2 bases between. The CDR3 contains 13 residues. Germline CDR1 reads SGDLS; CDR2 reads YYNGEE.

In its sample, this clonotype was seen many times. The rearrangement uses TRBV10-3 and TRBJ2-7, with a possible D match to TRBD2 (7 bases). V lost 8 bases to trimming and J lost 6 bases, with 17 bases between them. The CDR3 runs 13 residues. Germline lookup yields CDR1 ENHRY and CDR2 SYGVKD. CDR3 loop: CAIRGAGVGEQYV. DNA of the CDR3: TGTGCCATCCGGGGGGCAGGTGTGGGCGAGCAGTACGTC.

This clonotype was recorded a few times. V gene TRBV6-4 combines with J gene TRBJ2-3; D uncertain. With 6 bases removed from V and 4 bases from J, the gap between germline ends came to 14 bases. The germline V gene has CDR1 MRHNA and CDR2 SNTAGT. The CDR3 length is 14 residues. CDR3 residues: CASSPAAGADTQYF. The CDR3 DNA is TGTGCCAGCAGCCCGGCGGCAGGTGCAGATACGCAGTATTTT.

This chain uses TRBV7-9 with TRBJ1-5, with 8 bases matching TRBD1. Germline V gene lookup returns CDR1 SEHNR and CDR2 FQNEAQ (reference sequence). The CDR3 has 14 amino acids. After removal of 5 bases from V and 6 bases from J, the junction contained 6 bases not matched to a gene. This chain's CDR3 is CASSKDRVPQPQHF. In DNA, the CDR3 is TGTGCCAGCAGCAAGGACAGGGTCCCTCAGCCCCAGCATTTT.

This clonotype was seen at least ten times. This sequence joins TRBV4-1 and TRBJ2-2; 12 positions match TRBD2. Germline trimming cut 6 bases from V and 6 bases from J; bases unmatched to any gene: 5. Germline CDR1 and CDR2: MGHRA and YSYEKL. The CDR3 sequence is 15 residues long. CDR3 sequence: CASRRLAGVPGELFF. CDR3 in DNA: TGCGCCAGCAGGCGACTAGCGGGAGTTCCCGGGGAGCTGTTTTTT.

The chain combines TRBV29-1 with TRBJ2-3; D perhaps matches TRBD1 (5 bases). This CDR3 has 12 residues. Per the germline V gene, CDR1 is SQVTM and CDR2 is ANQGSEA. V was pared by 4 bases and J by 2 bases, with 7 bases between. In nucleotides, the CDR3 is TGCAGCGTTGGACAGAACACAGATACGCAGTATTTT. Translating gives CSVGQNTDTQYF.

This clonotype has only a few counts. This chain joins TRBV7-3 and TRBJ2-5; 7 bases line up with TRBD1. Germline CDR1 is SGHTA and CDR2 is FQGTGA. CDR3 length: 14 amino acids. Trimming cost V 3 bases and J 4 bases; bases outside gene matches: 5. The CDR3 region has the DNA TGTGCCAGCAGCTTGACAGGGAGTGCAGAGACCCAGTACTTC. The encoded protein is CASSLTGSAETQYF.